One and the same sample provided the 8 T cell receptor beta chains below, sequenced in a study of OX40 agonist ivuxolimab in advanced cancers. The repertoire was sequenced with immunoSEQ multiplex PCR; TCRdb's copy has only in-frame clones and lacks some. This repertoire shows 15,000 to 20,000 clones, about 70% found once; its top ten account for 30% to 35%. The sequences come from CD4+ or CD8+ T cells sorted from blood, collected in a trial of the OX40 agonist ivuxolimab. These receptors were collected from an adult with an advanced solid tumor such as melanoma, head and neck, liver or kidney cancer.

The chain carries TRBV19 and TRBJ1-3; D gene uncertain. Trimming stripped 9 bases from V and 4 bases from J, with 7 bases between. Germline CDR1 LNHDA, CDR2 SQIVND (reference sequence). This CDR3 is 11 amino acids long. The CDR3: CASLKGNTIYF. The CDR3 DNA reads as TGTGCCAGCCTAAAAGGAAACACCATATATTTT.

This clone showed up just once. This chain links TRBV2 with TRBJ1-5, with TRBD1 matching 7 bases. Germline CDR1 is SNHLY and CDR2 is FYNNEI. The CDR3 length is 13 residues. V was pared by 3 bases and J by 6 bases, with 2 bases of the junction left unmatched. The CDR3 loop reads CASSDGTVQPQHF. CDR3 nucleotides: TGTGCCAGCAGTGACGGGACAGTTCAGCCCCAGCATTTT.

As for this clone: The sample has other DNA sequences that encode this CDR3 too. The rearrangement links TRBV5-6 to TRBJ2-2; D is unresolved. The CDR3 contains 14 residues. CDR1 is SGHDT and CDR2 is YYEEEE in the germline V gene. The V end was cut by 2 bases, the J end by 2 bases, with 7 bases between. The DNA for the CDR3 is TGTGCCAGCAGCTTAGGGCAAAACACCGGGGAGCTGTTTTTT. This gives the protein CASSLGQNTGELFF.

This chain links TRBV7-9 with TRBJ2-1; TRBD2 agrees at 11 bases. Germline loops: CDR1 SEHNR, CDR2 FQNEAQ (reference sequence). Losses at the gene ends were 1 base for V and 5 bases for J; bases not matched to a gene: 10. This CDR3 is 18 amino acids long. CDR3 nucleotide sequence: TGTGCCAGCAGCTTAGGATGGGCTAGCGGGGGGAAACACAATGAGCAGTTCTTC. It codes for CASSLGWASGGKHNEQFF.

The chain couples TRBV6-5 to TRBJ1-1; D gene unclear. Germline V CDR1 and CDR2: MNHEY, SVGAGI. The CDR3 has 13 residues. The V gene lost 4 bases and the J gene lost 8 bases, with 14 bases spanning the gap. This CDR3 reads CASSWRQVGEAFF. CDR3 coding DNA: TGTGCCAGCAGTTGGAGGCAGGTCGGGGAAGCTTTCTTT.

The rearrangement links TRBV7-9 to TRBJ2-7; possible D gene TRBD1, 6 bases. Germline assignment: CDR1 SEHNR and CDR2 FQNEAQ (reference sequence). The CDR3 loop spans 14 amino acids. The V end lost 1 base, the J end lost 4 bases, and 11 bases lay between the germline ends. As DNA, the CDR3 is TGTGCCAGCAGCTTAGATTCAGGGGTGTACGAGCAGTACTTC. Its translation: CASSLDSGVYEQYF.

The chain is built from TRBV5-6 and TRBJ1-1; no definite D call. Trimming removed 0 bases from V and 1 base from J, with 4 bases in between. In germline, CDR1 is SGHDT, CDR2 YYEEEE. CDR3 length: 13 residues. As DNA, the CDR3 is TGTGCCAGCAGCTTGGACGAGAACACTGAAGCTTTCTTT. This sequence encodes CASSLDENTEAFF.

This clone was counted only a few times. The rearrangement uses TRBV9 and TRBJ2-7, with TRBD2 as a possible D gene (5 bases). This CDR3 contains 15 residues. The ends were cut back, 0 bases at V and 5 bases at J, with 15 bases in the middle. Germline CDR1 reads SGDLS; CDR2 reads YYNGEE. CDR3 nucleotides: TGTGCCAGCAGCGTAGTCCCGGGATCGACCCACGAGCAGTACTTC. Translated: CASSVVPGSTHEQYF.